Presented here are 15 T cell receptor beta chains from one specimen sequenced in a study of response to subunit inactivated influenza vaccine. TCRdb analysed the RT-PCR reads with MiXCR anew, one entry per CDR3 protein. Seen here are approximately 530,000 distinct CDR3 sequences, 6% to 9% observed once, and the top ten hold approximately 13%. The sample consisted of PBMCs from blood, taken around 2 years after vaccination. All receptors derive from a man between 50 and 75 years old who received an inactivated influenza vaccine.

This clonotype was seen more than once but under ten times. The CDR3 spells CSVEAGQGDRVNTEAFF. In DNA form, the CDR3 reads TGCAGCGTTGAAGCTGGGCAGGGGGACAGGGTGAACACTGAAGCTTTCTTT. The chain combines TRBV29-1 with TRBJ1-1, with 9 positions matching TRBD1. Losses at the gene ends were 1 base for V and 0 bases for J; bases not matched to a gene: 9. This CDR3 region has 17 residues. CDR1 SQVTM and CDR2 ANQGSEA come from the germline V gene.

J is TRBJ1-6 and V is TRBV5-1, with D unresolved. V lost 1 base and J lost 3, with 8 bases in between. This CDR3 spans 15 amino acids. Germline values: CDR1 SGHRS, CDR2 YFSETQ. CDR3 DNA sequence: TGCGCCAGCAGCTTGACAGCGGTCTATAATTCACCCCTCCACTTT. Its translation: CASSLTAVYNSPLHF.

This clonotype came up many times. The chain couples TRBV5-1 to TRBJ2-4, with D hard to call. The CDR3 sequence is 16 residues long. Trimming shortened V by 4 bases and J by 0 bases, and 14 bases separated the two germline ends. In germline, CDR1 is SGHRS, CDR2 YFSETQ. This CDR3 is CASSPEPGPAKNIQYF. The DNA of the CDR3 is TGCGCCAGCAGCCCGGAGCCCGGGCCAGCCAAAAACATTCAGTACTTC.

There are a few counts of this clonotype. The chain uses TRBV5-1 and TRBJ2-5; TRBD2 aligns across 9 bases. V trimming: 4 bases; J trimming: 5 bases; junction bases outside the gene matches: 9. CDR1 and CDR2 from the germline V gene are SGHRS and YFSETQ. CDR3 length: 15 residues. This CDR3 is CASSRRTSAEETQYF. The CDR3 DNA is TGCGCCAGCAGCCGTCGGACTAGCGCCGAGGAGACCCAGTACTTC.

This clonotype showed up many times. The V and J genes are TRBV5-1 and TRBJ1-2; a weak D match, TRBD1 (5 bases). Germline CDR1 is SGHRS and CDR2 is YFSETQ. The CDR3 has 16 residues. V lost 7 bases and J lost 4, with 23 bases in between. CDR3 protein: CASWTAPGSVTYGYTF. CDR3 bases: TGCGCCAGCTGGACCGCGCCAGGGAGCGTTACCTATGGCTACACCTTC.

The sample holds a few counts of this clonotype. The junction departs from germline at one end; a sequencing error may be responsible. The genes are TRBV7-7 and TRBJ1-1; D uncertain. Germline CDR1 and CDR2: SSHAT and FNYEAQ (reference sequence). This CDR3 is built from 13 residues. The CDR3 DNA sequence: TGTGCTAGCAGCTCCCGGTTGGACACTGAAGCTTTCTTT. Translating it yields CASSSRLDTEAFF.

This clonotype turned up a few times. The chain carries TRBV7-2 and TRBJ2-1, with 10 bases identical to TRBD2. This CDR3 spans 17 amino acids. V shed 5 bases, J shed 1 base, and the junction held 8 bases outside the gene matches. From germline, CDR1 is SGHTA and CDR2 FQGNSA. The CDR3 DNA reads as TGTGCCAGCAGCCCATCTAGCGGGGGATGGTCCTACAATGAGCAGTTCTTC. Its translation is CASSPSSGGWSYNEQFF.

This chain connects TRBV7-2 to TRBJ2-2, with D unclear. The germline CDR1 and CDR2 sequences are SGHTA and FQGNSA. V lost 0 bases and J lost 1, with 3 bases in between. There are 14 residues in the CDR3. The DNA for the CDR3 is TGTGCCAGCAGCTTAGCGATGAACACCGGGGAGCTGTTTTTT. Its protein product is CASSLAMNTGELFF.

This clonotype has only a few counts. The rearrangement links TRBV19 to TRBJ2-6; tentative D call: TRBD2 (6 bases). Germline V gives CDR1 LNHDA, CDR2 SQIVND (reference sequence). The V end lost 6 bases, the J end lost 2 bases, and 11 bases lay between the germline ends. The CDR3 is 15 residues long. The CDR3 loop is CASRRGGAGANVLTF. In nucleotides, the CDR3 is TGTGCCAGTAGACGTGGAGGGGCTGGGGCCAACGTCCTGACTTTC.

This clonotype was detected a few times. This rearrangement joins TRBV7-3 to TRBJ2-2; D could derive from TRBD1 or TRBD2 (6 bases each). CDR3 size: 14 residues. The germline gives CDR1 SGHTA, CDR2 FQGTGA. The V end lost 5 bases, the J end lost 7 bases, and 14 bases lay between the germline ends. This chain's CDR3 is CASSIGGKVGELFF. The CDR3, as DNA: TGTGCCAGCAGCATAGGGGGGAAGGTCGGGGAGCTGTTTTTT.

This clonotype has a handful of counts. This chain uses TRBV5-5 with TRBJ1-4, with 7 bases identical to TRBD1. With 3 bases clipped from V and 7 bases from J, the junction kept 6 bases outside the gene matches. The germline gives CDR1 SGHKS, CDR2 YYEKEE (reference sequence). This CDR3 has 14 amino acids. Here the CDR3 reads CASSSTGKIEKLFF. CDR3 sequence (DNA): TGTGCCAGCAGCTCGACAGGGAAGATTGAAAAACTGTTTTTT.

This clonotype was counted many times. J is TRBJ2-3 and V is TRBV20-1; a weak D match, TRBD2 (6 bases). The CDR3 length is 17 residues. The V gene's germline CDR1 is DFQATT and CDR2 SNEGSKA (reference sequence). V was cut by 6 bases and J by 0 bases, with 22 bases left in between. The CDR3 reads CSAPRRGSGPSTDTQYF. The CDR3 DNA sequence: TGCAGTGCCCCCCGGAGGGGTAGCGGCCCTAGCACAGATACGCAGTATTTT.

This clonotype was detected many times. V usage is TRBV12-3 or TRBV12-4 and J usage is TRBJ2-5; D is unresolved. The CDR3 sequence is 11 residues long. V lost 6 bases to trimming and J lost 5 bases, with 7 bases between them. CDR3 sequence: CASRSRETQYF. Written as DNA, the CDR3 is TGTGCCAGCAGGTCACGGGAGACCCAGTACTTC.

This clonotype was seen repeatedly, ten times or more. CDR3 in amino acids: CSVEDPGTLYQETQYF. The CDR3 nucleotides are TGCAGCGTTGAAGACCCGGGGACCCTGTACCAAGAGACCCAGTACTTC. The V gene is TRBV29-1, the J gene TRBJ2-5; D tentatively reads TRBD1 or TRBD2 (5 bases each). The CDR3 is 16 residues long. CDR1 and CDR2 from the germline V gene are SQVTM and ANQGSEA. Trimming removed 0 bases at V and 0 bases at J, with 14 bases between.

This clonotype came up a few times. This chain links TRBV20-1 with TRBJ2-2; TRBD2 matches at 10 bases. Germline V gene lookup returns CDR1 DFQATT and CDR2 SNEGSKA (reference sequence). Losses at the gene ends were 3 bases for V and 0 bases for J; bases not matched to a gene: 13. CDR3 size: 19 residues. CDR3 sequence: CSARDRRVAGGTNTGELFF. The CDR3 DNA reads TGCAGTGCTAGGGATAGGAGGGTAGCGGGGGGTACGAACACCGGGGAGCTGTTTTTT.